The 5 T cell receptor beta chains in this list originate from one sample, sequenced in a study of healthy donors' naive CD4 and CD8 T cells. A linear amplification protocol produced the TCR libraries from roughly 550 ng of total RNA. Via MiXCR, TCRdb re-called the reads, giving one row per CDR3 protein. The table includes about 200,000 distinct CDR3 sequences, about four fifths detected once. Sequencing used naive CD4+ and CD8+ T cells sorted from blood, pooled from several donors. These receptors all come from a pool of human donors in good health; the sample pools cells from several healthy donors.

This chain joins TRBV29-1 and TRBJ1-2, with TRBD1 matching over 8 bases. V lost 7 bases and J lost 6; bases outside the gene matches: 13. This CDR3 comprises 14 residues. The germline CDR1 and CDR2 sequences are SQVTM and ANQGSEA. CDR3 protein: CSGDDRGDGDGYTF. CDR3 bases: TGCAGCGGCGACGACAGGGGAGACGGAGATGGCTACACCTTC.

V is TRBV6-6 and J is TRBJ1-2; 8 bases are a match to TRBD1. This CDR3 is built from 14 residues. Germline-derived CDR1 and CDR2 are MNHNY and SVGAGI (reference sequence). V dropped 4 bases and J dropped 7; count of bases not matched to a gene: 8. The CDR3 DNA follows: TGTGCCAGCAGTTCTCAAGGGACAGGCGGTGGCTACACCTTC. It yields the protein CASSSQGTGGGYTF.

The chain has TRBV20-1 and TRBJ1-2, with unresolved D. CDR1 and CDR2 (germline): DFQATT, SNEGSKA (reference sequence). The ends were cut back, 7 bases at V and 2 bases at J, with 11 bases in the middle. CDR3 length: 12 residues. The CDR3 nucleotides read TGCAGTGGGGTCACTGGCAACTATGGCTACACCTTC. It encodes CSGVTGNYGYTF.

V gene TRBV15 combines with J gene TRBJ2-5; 10 positions agree with TRBD2. There are 21 residues in the CDR3. The ends lost 0 bases at V and 4 bases at J; junction bases unmatched: 20. The V gene's germline CDR1 is LNHNV and CDR2 YYDKDF (reference sequence). Written as DNA, the CDR3 is TGTGCCACCAGCAGAGATCTAGTATTGGAGGCTAGCGGGAGATCGGGAGAGACCCAGTACTTC. The encoded protein is CATSRDLVLEASGRSGETQYF.

The rearrangement links TRBV19 to TRBJ2-1; 8 bases match TRBD1. Losses at the gene ends were 4 bases for V and 4 bases for J; bases not matched to a gene: 6. The CDR3 is made up of 15 amino acids. Germline V gives CDR1 LNHDA, CDR2 SQIVND (reference sequence). The CDR3 here is CASSNYQGAYNEQFF. Written as DNA, the CDR3 is TGTGCCAGTAGTAACTATCAGGGGGCGTACAATGAGCAGTTCTTC.